This TCR beta chain stems from a study of cytomegalovirus exposure and HLA in healthy donors. These donors, healthy bone marrow donors, were studied. Findings and limits, study-wide: Researchers catalogued about 150 TCR beta chains as cytomegalovirus-associated.

Germline V gene sequence: CDR1 SEHNR, CDR2 FQNEAQ (reference sequence). CDR3 length: 13 residues. Trimming cost V 6 bases and J 5 bases, with 12 bases left between them. PCR amplification relied on 60 Vbeta primers (plus 13 Jbeta primers). The table came from immunoSEQ multiplex PCR; TCRdb's copy has only in-frame clones and leaves some out. The table records some 80,000 clones, around 76% of them present only once. A word on this clone: The antigen remains undetermined.

This sequence originates from a man between 35 and 55 years old in good health and CMV-seronegative. The sequencing sample was made of PBMCs. The chain links TRBV7-9 to TRBJ2-3, with a weak D call TRBD1 (6 bases). CDR3 sequence (DNA): TGTGCCAGCAGGCCAGGGGTTGAAGATACGCAGTATTTT. Translation gives CASRPGVEDTQYF.